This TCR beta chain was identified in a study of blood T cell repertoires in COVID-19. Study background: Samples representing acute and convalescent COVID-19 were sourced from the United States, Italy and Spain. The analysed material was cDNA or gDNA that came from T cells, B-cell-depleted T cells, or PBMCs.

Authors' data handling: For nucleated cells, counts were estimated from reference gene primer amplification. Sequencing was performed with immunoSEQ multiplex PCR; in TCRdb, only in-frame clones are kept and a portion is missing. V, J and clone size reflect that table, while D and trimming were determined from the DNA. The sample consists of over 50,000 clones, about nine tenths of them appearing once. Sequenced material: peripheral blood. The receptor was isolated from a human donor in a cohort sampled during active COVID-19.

The CDR3 reads CSVNREGSYNEQFF. As DNA, the CDR3 is TGCAGCGTTAACCGCGAGGGCTCCTACAATGAGCAGTTCTTC. This chain uses TRBV29-1 with TRBJ2-1; D is possibly TRBD2 (5 bases). The CDR3 contains 14 residues. V was trimmed by 5 bases and J by 0 bases, leaving 11 bases between them. The germline V gene has CDR1 SQVTM and CDR2 ANQGSEA.